This T cell receptor (beta chain) was found in a study of naive CD8 T cells in extremely preterm neonates. Study-wide findings and caveats: CDR3 nucleotide sharing was 2.5% to 3.5% in preterm, 0.4% to 0.45% term, roughly 0.03% children, approximately 0.0099% adults.

Germline assignment: CDR1 MNHNY and CDR2 SVGAGI (reference sequence). The CDR3 is 12 residues long. The V gene lost 2 bases and the J gene lost 7 bases, with 8 bases spanning the gap. Sorted cells: live naive CD8+ T cells, CD45RA+CCR7+, Annexin V-negative. Clones were sequenced by immunoSEQ multiplex PCR, and TCRdb holds only the in-frame ones, with some missing. The repertoire holds thousands of clones, with approximately 97% as singletons. Of note for this clone: Its antigen remains unknown.

This clonotype was sampled from a human donor in good health. Sequencing was done on a sample of naive CD8+ T cells from blood. The rearrangement uses TRBV6-6 and TRBJ1-2; D is uncertain. DNA for the CDR3: TGTGCCAGCAGTTACACGGGTTCTGGCTACACCTTC. Encoded protein: CASSYTGSGYTF.